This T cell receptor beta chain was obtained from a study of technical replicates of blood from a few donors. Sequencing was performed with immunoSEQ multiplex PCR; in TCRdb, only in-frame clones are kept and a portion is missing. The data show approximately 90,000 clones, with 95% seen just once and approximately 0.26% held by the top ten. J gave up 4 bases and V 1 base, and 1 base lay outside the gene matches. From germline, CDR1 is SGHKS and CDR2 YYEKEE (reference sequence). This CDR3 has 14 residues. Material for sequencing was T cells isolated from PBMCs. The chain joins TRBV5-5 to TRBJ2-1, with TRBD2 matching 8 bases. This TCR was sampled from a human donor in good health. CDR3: CASSLTSGYNEQFF. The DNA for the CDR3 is TGTGCCAGCAGCTTGACTAGCGGATACAATGAGCAGTTCTTC.